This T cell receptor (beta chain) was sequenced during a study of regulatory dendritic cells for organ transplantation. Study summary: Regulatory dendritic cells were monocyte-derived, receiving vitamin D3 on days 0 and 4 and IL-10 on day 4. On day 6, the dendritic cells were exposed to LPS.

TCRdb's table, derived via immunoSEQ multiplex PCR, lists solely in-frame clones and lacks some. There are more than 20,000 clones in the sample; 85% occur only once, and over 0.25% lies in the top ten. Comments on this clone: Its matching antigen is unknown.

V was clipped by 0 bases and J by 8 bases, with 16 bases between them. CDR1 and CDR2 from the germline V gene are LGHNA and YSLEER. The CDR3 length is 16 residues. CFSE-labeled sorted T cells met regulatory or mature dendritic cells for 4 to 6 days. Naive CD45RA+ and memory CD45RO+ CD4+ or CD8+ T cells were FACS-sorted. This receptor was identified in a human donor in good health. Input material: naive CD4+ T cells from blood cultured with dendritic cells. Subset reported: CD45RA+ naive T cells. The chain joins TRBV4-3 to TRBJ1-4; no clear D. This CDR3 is CASSQDFAGSAEKLFF. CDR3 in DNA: TGCGCCAGCAGCCAAGATTTCGCGGGGTCCGCCGAAAAACTGTTTTTT.